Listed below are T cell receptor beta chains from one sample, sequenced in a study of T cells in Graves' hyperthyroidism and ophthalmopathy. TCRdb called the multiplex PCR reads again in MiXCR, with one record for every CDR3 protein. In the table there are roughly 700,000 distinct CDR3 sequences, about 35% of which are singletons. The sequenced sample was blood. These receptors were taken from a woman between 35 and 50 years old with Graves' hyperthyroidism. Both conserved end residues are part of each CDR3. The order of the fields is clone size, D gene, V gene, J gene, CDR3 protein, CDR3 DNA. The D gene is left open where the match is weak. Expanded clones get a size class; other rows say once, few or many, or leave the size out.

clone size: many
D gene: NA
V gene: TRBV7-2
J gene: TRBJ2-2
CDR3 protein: CASSPGPSTGELFF
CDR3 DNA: TGTGCCAGCAGCCCCGGGCCTAGCACCGGGGAGCTGTTTTTT

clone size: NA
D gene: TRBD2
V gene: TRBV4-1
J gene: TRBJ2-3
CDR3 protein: CASSQGGGADTQYF
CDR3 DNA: TGCGCCAGCAGCCAAGGGGGAGGGGCAGATACGCAGTATTTT

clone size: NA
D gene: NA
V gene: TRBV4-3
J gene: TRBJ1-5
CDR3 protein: CASSRGRRPRGQPQHF
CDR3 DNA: TGCGCCAGCAGCCGTGGGAGACGGCCCCGTGGGCAGCCCCAGCATTTT

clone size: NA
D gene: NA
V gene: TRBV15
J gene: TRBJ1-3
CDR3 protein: CATSRSGTGYGYTIYF
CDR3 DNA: TGTGCCACCAGCAGATCCGGGACCGGCTATGGCTACACCATATATTTT

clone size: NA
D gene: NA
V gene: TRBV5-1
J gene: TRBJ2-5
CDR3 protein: CASSLATQRQETQYF
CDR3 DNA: TGCGCCAGCAGCTTGGCCACACAGAGACAAGAGACCCAGTACTTC

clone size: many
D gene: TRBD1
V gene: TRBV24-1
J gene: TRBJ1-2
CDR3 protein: CATSDFGQGDWGYTF
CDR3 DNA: TGTGCCACCAGTGATTTTGGCCAGGGGGACTGGGGCTACACCTTC

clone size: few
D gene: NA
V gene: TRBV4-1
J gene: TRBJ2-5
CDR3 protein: CASSQGWASQETQYF
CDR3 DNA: TGCGCCAGCAGTCAAGGGTGGGCTTCACAAGAGACCCAGTACTTC

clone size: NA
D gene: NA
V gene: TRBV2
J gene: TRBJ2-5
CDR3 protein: CASRNRGTQYF
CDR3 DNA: TGTGCCAGCAGGAATCGGGGGACCCAGTACTTC

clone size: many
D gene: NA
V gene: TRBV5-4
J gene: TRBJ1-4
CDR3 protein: CASSWENEKLFF
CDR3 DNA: TGTGCCAGCAGCTGGGAGAATGAAAAACTGTTTTTT

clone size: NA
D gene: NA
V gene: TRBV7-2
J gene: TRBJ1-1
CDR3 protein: CASSFPHDGGGEAFF
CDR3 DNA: TGTGCCAGCAGCTTTCCCCACGACGGGGGCGGTGAAGCTTTCTTT

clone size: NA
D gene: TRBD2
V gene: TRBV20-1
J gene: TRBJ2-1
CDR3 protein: CSARAEGQREWSGNEQFF
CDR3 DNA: TGCAGTGCTAGAGCCGAGGGTCAGCGGGAGTGGTCTGGAAATGAGCAGTTCTTC

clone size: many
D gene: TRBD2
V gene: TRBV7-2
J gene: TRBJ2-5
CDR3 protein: CASSSWGRTSGTQETQYF
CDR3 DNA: TGTGCCAGCAGCTCGTGGGGACGAACTAGCGGAACTCAAGAGACCCAGTACTTC

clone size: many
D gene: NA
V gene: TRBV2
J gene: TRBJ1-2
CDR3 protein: CASRAAALGYGYTF
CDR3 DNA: TGTGCCAGCAGGGCCGCGGCCCTAGGGTATGGCTACACCTTC

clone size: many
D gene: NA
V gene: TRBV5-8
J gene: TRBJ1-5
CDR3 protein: CASSPRTNSNQPQHF
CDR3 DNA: TGTGCCAGCAGCCCCCGGACAAATAGCAATCAGCCCCAGCATTTT

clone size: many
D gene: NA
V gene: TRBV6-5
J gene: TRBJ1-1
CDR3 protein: CASSLHSGGANTEAFF
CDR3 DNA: TGTGCCAGCAGTTTACATAGCGGAGGGGCTAACACTGAAGCTTTCTTT

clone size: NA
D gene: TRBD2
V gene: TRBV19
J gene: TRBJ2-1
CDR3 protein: CASSSIAGGDNEQFF
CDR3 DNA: TGTGCCAGTAGTTCCATAGCGGGGGGGGACAATGAGCAGTTCTTC

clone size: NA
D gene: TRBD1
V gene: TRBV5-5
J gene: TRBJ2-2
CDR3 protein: CASSSRDRGRSGELFF
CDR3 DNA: TGTGCCAGCAGCTCGCGGGACAGGGGTAGATCCGGGGAGCTGTTTTTT

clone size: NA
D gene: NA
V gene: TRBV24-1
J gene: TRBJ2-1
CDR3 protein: CASSVVEGEDNEQFF
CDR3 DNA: TGTGCCAGCAGCGTAGTTGAGGGAGAGGACAATGAGCAGTTCTTC

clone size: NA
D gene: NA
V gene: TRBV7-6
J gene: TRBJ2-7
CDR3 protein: CASSPAWGHFEQYF
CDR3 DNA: TGTGCCAGCAGCCCTGCGTGGGGACATTTTGAGCAGTACTTC

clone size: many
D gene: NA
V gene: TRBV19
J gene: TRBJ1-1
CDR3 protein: CASSIVPQGHTEAFF
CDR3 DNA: TGTGCCAGTAGTATAGTCCCACAGGGCCACACTGAAGCTTTCTTT

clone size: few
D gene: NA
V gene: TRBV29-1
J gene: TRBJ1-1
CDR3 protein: CSVLGQNTEAFF
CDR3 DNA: TGCAGCGTCCTGGGACAGAACACTGAAGCTTTCTTT

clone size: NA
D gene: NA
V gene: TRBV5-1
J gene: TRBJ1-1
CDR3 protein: CASSLESGVTEAFF
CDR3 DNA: TGCGCCAGCAGCTTGGAATCCGGGGTGACTGAAGCTTTCTTT

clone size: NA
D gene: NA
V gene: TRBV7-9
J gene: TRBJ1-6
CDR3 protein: CASSQEGRDDSPLHF
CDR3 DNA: TGCGCCAGCAGCCAAGAGGGCAGGGATGATTCACCCCTCCACTTT

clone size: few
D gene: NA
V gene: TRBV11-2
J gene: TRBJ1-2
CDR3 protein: CASSPEGLGAGYGYTF
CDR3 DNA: TGTGCCAGCAGCCCAGAGGGATTGGGGGCCGGCTATGGCTACACCTTC

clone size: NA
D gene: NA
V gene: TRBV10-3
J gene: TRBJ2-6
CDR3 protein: CAILGDRQSGANVLTF
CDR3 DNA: TGTGCCATCCTGGGCGACCGACAGTCTGGGGCCAACGTCCTGACTTTC

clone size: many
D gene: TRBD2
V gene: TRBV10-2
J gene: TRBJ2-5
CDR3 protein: CASSESTSGGETQYF
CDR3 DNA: TGCGCCAGCAGTGAGTCGACTAGCGGGGGGGAGACCCAGTACTTC

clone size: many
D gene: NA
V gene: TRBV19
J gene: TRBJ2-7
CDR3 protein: CASSIQGSREQYF
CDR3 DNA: TGTGCCAGTAGTATACAGGGTTCGCGGGAGCAGTACTTC

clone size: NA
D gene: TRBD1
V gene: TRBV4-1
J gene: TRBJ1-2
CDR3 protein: CASSQEQGAFYGYTF
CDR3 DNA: TGCGCCAGCAGCCAAGAACAGGGGGCGTTCTATGGCTACACCTTC

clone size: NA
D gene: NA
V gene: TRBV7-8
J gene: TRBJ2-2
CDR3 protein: CASSMRGKANTGELFF
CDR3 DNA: TGTGCCAGCAGCATGAGGGGGAAAGCGAACACCGGGGAGCTGTTTTTT